This T cell receptor (beta chain) was recovered during a study of graft-versus-host responses after intestinal transplantation. As to this clone: The antigen is not known.

Assay used: immunoSEQ multiplex PCR; TCRdb lists only in-frame clones, some missing. This sample has 100,000 to 120,000 clones; approximately 92% occur once, and the top ten carry about 0.51%. Germline V gives CDR1 SEHNR, CDR2 FQNEAQ (reference sequence). This CDR3 is 14 amino acids long. Trimming removed 5 bases at V and 5 bases at J, with 16 bases between. The chain employs TRBV7-9 and TRBJ2-7; D is perhaps TRBD1 or TRBD2 (5 bases each). Sequenced material: unstimulated CD8+ T cells sorted from spleen or lymph node cells, taken before intestinal transplant. The clonotype originates from a human donor who received an intestinal transplant. This chain's CDR3 is CASSPGRIHNEQYF. The CDR3 nucleotides read TGTGCCAGCAGCCCGGGACGGATCCATAACGAGCAGTACTTC.